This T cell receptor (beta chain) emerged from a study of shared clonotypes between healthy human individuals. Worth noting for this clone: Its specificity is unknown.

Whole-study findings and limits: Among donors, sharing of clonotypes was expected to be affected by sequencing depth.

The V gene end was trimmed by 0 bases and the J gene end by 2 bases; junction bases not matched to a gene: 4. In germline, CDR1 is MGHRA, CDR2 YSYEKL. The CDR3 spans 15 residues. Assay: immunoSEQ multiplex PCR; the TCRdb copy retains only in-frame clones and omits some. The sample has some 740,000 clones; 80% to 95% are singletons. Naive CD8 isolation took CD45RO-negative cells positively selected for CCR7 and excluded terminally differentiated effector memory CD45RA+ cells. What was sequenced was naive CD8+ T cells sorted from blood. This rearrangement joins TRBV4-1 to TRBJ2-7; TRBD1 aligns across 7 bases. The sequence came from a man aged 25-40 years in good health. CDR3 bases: TGCGCCAGCAGCCAAGAGACAGGGCCCACCTACGAGCAGTACTTC. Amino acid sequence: CASSQETGPTYEQYF.